These 13 T cell receptor beta chains came from one sample sequenced in a study of cytomegalovirus exposure and HLA in healthy donors (dated by TCRdb to about 2017). Libraries were made using the immunoSEQ multiplex PCR assay. For the multiplex PCR, a mixture combining 60 forward primers for TCR Vbeta segments and 13 reverse primers for TCR Jbeta segments was used. TCRdb stores this immuneACCESS table with in-frame sequences only. Part of the clones is absent; in the studies checked, under half of the shortfall reflects unresolved V genes, and no reason is known for the rest. The sample table shows about 160,000 clones, and more than 75% are seen once. In total, the top ten clones hold 3.5% of the sample. The source material was PBMCs. These receptors all stem from a human donor in good health.

The rearrangement uses TRBV28 and TRBJ1-1; no definite D call. The germline V gene has CDR1 MDHEN and CDR2 SYDVKM. The CDR3 totals 13 residues. Trimming removed 5 bases from V and 2 bases from J, with 9 bases in between. CDR3 amino acids: CASSPPFNTEAFF. The CDR3 DNA follows: TGTGCCAGCAGTCCCCCCTTTAACACTGAAGCTTTCTTT.

The chain has TRBV7-8 and TRBJ1-2, with D unclear. Per the germline V gene, CDR1 is SGHVS and CDR2 is FQNEAQ. This CDR3 region has 14 residues. V was cut by 1 base and J by 12 bases, with 18 bases left in between. The CDR3 bases are TGTGCCAGCAGCTTAGGTTCTAGGGCGGAGGTAGACACCTTC. Encoded protein: CASSLGSRAEVDTF.

This clone was recorded a few times. The chain joins TRBV5-4 to TRBJ1-1; D is uncertain. Per germline, CDR1 SGHNT and CDR2 YYREEE (reference sequence). This CDR3 contains 11 residues. V gave up 3 bases and J gave up 4 bases, with 4 bases separating them. In nucleotides, the CDR3 is TGTGCCAGCAGCTCATCCACTGAAGCTTTCTTT. It translates to CASSSSTEAFF. Full variable domain (rest looked up from reference TRBV5-4 and TRBJ1-1): ETGVTQSPTHLIKTRGQQVTLRCSSQSGHNTVSWYQQALGQGPQFIFQYYREEENGRGNFPPRFSGLQFPNYSSELNVNALELDDSALYLCASSSSTEAFFGQGTRLTVV.

Only one count was recorded for this clone. The chain recombines TRBV6-1 with TRBJ2-7, with 7 bases fitting TRBD2. V trimming: 2 bases; J trimming: 2 bases; junction bases outside the gene matches: 9. This CDR3 region has 16 residues. Germline values: CDR1 MNHNS, CDR2 SASEGT. For the CDR3, the DNA is TGTGCCAGCAGTGAATGGAGCGGGACTGAGACCTACGAGCAGTACTTC. It specifies CASSEWSGTETYEQYF.

The chain joins TRBV25-1 to TRBJ2-7, with D perhaps matching TRBD1 (8 bases). The CDR3 has 15 amino acids. The V and J ends lost 5 bases and 2 bases respectively, with 16 bases between them. Germline CDR1 is MGHDK and CDR2 is SYGVNS. CDR3 region: CASSSGTGEAYEQYF. CDR3 DNA: TGTGCCAGCAGTAGCGGGACAGGTGAAGCCTACGAGCAGTACTTC.

This clone was seen only once. The chain joins TRBV2 to TRBJ2-5, with TRBD2 as a possible D gene (5 bases). The ends were cut back, 7 bases at V and 2 bases at J, with 8 bases in the middle. The length of the CDR3 is 12 residues. Germline CDR1 SNHLY, CDR2 FYNNEI. In nucleotides, the CDR3 is TGTGCCAGCAAGAGGGAACAAGAGACCCAGTACTTC. This encodes CASKREQETQYF. Supplemented by reference TRBV2 and TRBJ2-5, the full variable domain reads EPEVTQTPSHQVTQMGQEVILRCVPISNHLYFYWYRQILGQKVEFLVSFYNNEISEKSEIFDDQFSVERPDGSNFTLKIRSTKLEDSAMYFCASKREQETQYFGPGTRLLVL.

The chain links TRBV6-5 to TRBJ1-5; TRBD1 is a possible D gene (5 bases). The CDR3 totals 13 residues. Germline V gene sequence: CDR1 MNHEY, CDR2 SVGAGI. Trimming pared 10 bases from V and 2 bases from J, leaving 12 bases between. DNA of the CDR3: TGTGCCACCAAAAGGGGTGGCAATCAGCCCCAGCATTTT. Translating gives CATKRGGNQPQHF.

The rearrangement links TRBV5-1 to TRBJ2-3, with a possible D match to TRBD2 (6 bases). CDR3 size: 16 residues. The germline gives CDR1 SGHRS, CDR2 YFSETQ. V lost 0 bases and J lost 1, with 12 bases in between. CDR3 protein: CASSLERRGGTDTQYF. CDR3 nucleotides: TGCGCCAGCAGCTTGGAACGGCGGGGAGGCACAGATACGCAGTATTTT.

This clone has a handful of counts. The rearrangement links TRBV5-1 to TRBJ1-5, with a tentative D call TRBD1 (6 bases). V lost 0 bases and J lost 2, with 12 bases in between. This CDR3 has 16 residues. Germline V gives CDR1 SGHRS, CDR2 YFSETQ. CDR3 loop: CASSLVDRRGNQPQHF. The CDR3 bases are TGCGCCAGCAGCTTGGTTGACAGGCGGGGCAATCAGCCCCAGCATTTT.

This clone was seen only a few times. This chain links TRBV4-3 with TRBJ1-1; D unclear. The CDR3 spans 15 residues. In germline, CDR1 is LGHNA, CDR2 YSLEER. Trimming shortened V by 0 bases and J by 1 base, and 9 bases separated the two germline ends. The DNA for the CDR3 is TGCGCCAGCAGCCAAGATCTCCCTACGAACACTGAAGCTTTCTTT. Encoded protein: CASSQDLPTNTEAFF.

The chain employs TRBV19 and TRBJ2-7; 7 nucleotides line up with TRBD1. Germline CDR1 and CDR2: LNHDA and SQIVND (reference sequence). J lost 3 bases, V lost 6 bases, and 8 bases had no gene match. The CDR3 has 14 amino acids. CDR3 nucleotide sequence: TGTGCCAGTAGCCAGACAGGGATCGGCTACGAGCAGTACTTC. It codes for CASSQTGIGYEQYF.

This sequence joins TRBV19 and TRBJ2-1; TRBD2 matches 8 bases. Looked up from germline, CDR1 is LNHDA and CDR2 is SQIVND (reference sequence). V lost 1 base, J lost 0 bases, and 2 bases stayed unmatched. This CDR3 comprises 16 residues. The CDR3 region has the DNA TGTGCCAGTAGTATAGCGGGGGGGAGCTCCTACAATGAGCAGTTCTTC. As protein: CASSIAGGSSYNEQFF.

The chain recombines TRBV28 with TRBJ1-2; D is uncertain. CDR3 length: 12 amino acids. CDR1 MDHEN and CDR2 SYDVKM come from the germline V gene. The germline V and J ends were trimmed by 5 bases and 7 bases, with 11 bases remaining between them. CDR3 in DNA: TGTGCCAGCAGTCCTCCCCGGGGTGGCTACACCTTC. Translating it yields CASSPPRGGYTF.